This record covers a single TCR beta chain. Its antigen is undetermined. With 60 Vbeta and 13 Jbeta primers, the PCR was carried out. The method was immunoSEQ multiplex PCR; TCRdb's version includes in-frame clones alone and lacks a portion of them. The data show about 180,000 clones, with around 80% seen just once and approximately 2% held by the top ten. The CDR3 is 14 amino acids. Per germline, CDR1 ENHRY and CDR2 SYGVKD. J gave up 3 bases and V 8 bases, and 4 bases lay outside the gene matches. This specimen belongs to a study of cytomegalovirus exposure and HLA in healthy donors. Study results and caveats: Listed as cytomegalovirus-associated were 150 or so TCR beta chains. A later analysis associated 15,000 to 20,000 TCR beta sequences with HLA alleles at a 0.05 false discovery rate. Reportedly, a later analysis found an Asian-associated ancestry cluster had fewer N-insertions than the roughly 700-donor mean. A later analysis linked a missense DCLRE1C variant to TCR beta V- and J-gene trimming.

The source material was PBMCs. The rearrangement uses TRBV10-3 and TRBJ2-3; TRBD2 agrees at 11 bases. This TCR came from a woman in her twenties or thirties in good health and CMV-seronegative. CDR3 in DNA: TGTGCCATCGGCCTAGCGGGGGGTACAGATACGCAGTATTTT. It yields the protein CAIGLAGGTDTQYF.